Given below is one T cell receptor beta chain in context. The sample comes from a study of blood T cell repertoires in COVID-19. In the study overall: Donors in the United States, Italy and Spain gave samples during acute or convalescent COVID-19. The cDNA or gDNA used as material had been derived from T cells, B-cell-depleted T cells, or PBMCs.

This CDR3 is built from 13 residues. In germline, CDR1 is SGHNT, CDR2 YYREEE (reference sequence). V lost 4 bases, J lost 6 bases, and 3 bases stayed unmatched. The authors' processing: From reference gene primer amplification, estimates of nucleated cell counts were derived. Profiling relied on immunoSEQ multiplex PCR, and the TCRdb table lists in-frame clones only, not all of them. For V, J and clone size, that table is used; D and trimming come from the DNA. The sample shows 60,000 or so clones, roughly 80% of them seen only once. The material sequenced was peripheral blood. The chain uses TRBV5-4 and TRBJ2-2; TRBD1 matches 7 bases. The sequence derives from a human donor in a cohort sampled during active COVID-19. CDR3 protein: CASSVTGAGELFF. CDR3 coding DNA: TGTGCCAGCAGCGTCACAGGGGCCGGGGAGCTGTTTTTT.